Given below is one T cell receptor beta chain in context. What it binds is not known. Extraction yielded at least 6 micrograms of total RNA per sample. This sample is part of a study of blood T cells in healthy people across ages. Findings and limits, study-wide: Unsorted PBMCs blocked a conclusive comparison of naive and antigen-experienced cells.

The use of a sample-barcoded 5' primer and a J-beta primer mix characterized a second PCR of roughly 7 to 11 cycles. TCRdb re-called the 5' RACE reads through MiXCR, storing one row per CDR3 protein. The data contain about 1.1 million distinct CDR3 sequences, 35% to 40% of them seen just once; the ten biggest clones take up under 15%. Looked up from germline, CDR1 is SGHRS and CDR2 is YFSETQ. The CDR3 covers 14 residues. V gave up 4 bases and J gave up 0 bases, with 7 bases separating them. The clonotype originates from a man between 18 and 29 years old in good health. The material sequenced was blood. The chain employs TRBV5-1 and TRBJ2-2; D call uncertain. CDR3 amino acids: CASSINTNTGELFF. CDR3 nucleotide sequence: TGCGCCAGCAGCATAAATACGAACACCGGGGAGCTGTTTTTT.